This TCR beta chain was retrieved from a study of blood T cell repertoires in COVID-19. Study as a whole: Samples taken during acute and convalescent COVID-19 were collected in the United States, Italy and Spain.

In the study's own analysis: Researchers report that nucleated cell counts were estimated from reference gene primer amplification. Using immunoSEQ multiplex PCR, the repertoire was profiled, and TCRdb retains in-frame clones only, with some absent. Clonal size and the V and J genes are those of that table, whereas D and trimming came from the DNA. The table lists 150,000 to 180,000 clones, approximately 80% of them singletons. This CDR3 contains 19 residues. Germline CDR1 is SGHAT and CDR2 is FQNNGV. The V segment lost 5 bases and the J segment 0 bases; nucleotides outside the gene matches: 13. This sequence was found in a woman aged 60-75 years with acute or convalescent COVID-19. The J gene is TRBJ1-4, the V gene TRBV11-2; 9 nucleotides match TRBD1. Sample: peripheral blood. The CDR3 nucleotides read TGTGCCAGCAGCAGGACCACCGGGACAGGGTCATCAACTAATGAAAAACTGTTTTTT. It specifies CASSRTTGTGSSTNEKLFF. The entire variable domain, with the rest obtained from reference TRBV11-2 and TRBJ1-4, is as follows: EAGVAQSPRYKIIEKRQSVAFWCNPISGHATLYWYQQILGQGPKLLIQFQNNGVVDDSQLPKDRFSAERLKGVDSTLKIQPAKLEDSAVYLCASSRTTGTGSSTNEKLFFGSGTQLSVL.